This record covers a single T cell receptor (beta chain). The specificity of this receptor is unknown. Base-call qualities are not available, and no considerably larger clone is one nucleotide away. Deletion took 2 bases off V and 2 bases off J, with a span of 9 bases between the germline ends. In the germline V gene, CDR1 corresponds to ENHRY and CDR2 to SYGVKD. The CDR3 goes from the cysteine to the phenylalanine over 14 residues. Left in the record is the CDR3 DNA by itself, 42 bases read in frame from the first base. The data are from a study of T-cell memory formation after mild COVID-19 (dated by TCRdb to the early 2020s). Background on the whole study: Most TCR sequence clusters were specific to one of the two donors. T-cell clones expanding and contracting after mild COVID-19 in a couple of donors were tracked by longitudinal TCRalpha and TCRbeta repertoire sequencing. Two young, previously healthy adult volunteers, one female and one male, were included in the cohort.

Sequencing used an Illumina NovaSeq 6000. TCRalpha and TCRbeta cDNA libraries were built by 5'RACE with constant-segment primers, adding sample barcodes and unique molecular identifiers. Trizol reagent was used to extract RNA from every sample. The libraries were amplified in two PCR steps, and the second step added a second sample barcode and Illumina TruSeq adapters. Libraries were sequenced on an Illumina NovaSeq with 2 x 150 bp paired-end reads. Per the source publication's procedure: Demultiplexing of reads and collapsing into UMI-guided consensus sequences were performed with migec v1.2.7. Using mixcr v2.1.11, the UMI consensuses were aligned to TRA and TRB V and J templates and assembled into clonotypes. Clonotypes were classified as expanded or contracted when called significant by both edgeR and NoisET, with noise models trained on biological replicates. edgeR calls used a false discovery rate-adjusted p below 0.01 and a log2 fold-change threshold of 1. As an exploratory analysis of dynamics, PCA with hierarchical clustering was applied to max-normalized trajectories of the 1000 most abundant clonotypes. The CD4 or CD8 phenotype of responding clones was assigned using the separately sequenced CD4+ and CD8+ repertoires. TCRdb reran the public reads through fastp at Q25 and MiXCR, keeping productive beta chains. Rows with a matching CDR3 protein are joined into one entry that keeps the most common DNA and genes. V and J calls and clone size were set by TCRdb, not the authors. The sample table holds 350,000 or so distinct CDR3 sequences, of which more than 20% were seen once. The ten largest clones take up under 15% of the sample.

Study-wide conclusions, independent of this receptor: Contracting CD4+ clones turned up mainly in the CM and EM memory subsets, whereas EMRA was where CD8+ clones were enriched. Clones that contracted from day 15 to 85 showed balanced CD4/CD8 phenotypes, whereas a second wave of clones that expanded from day 15 to 37 leaned towards CD4+. The detection of some responding clones in pre-infection memory suggests that pre-existing cross-reactive memory T cells joined the SARS-CoV-2 response. Only two mild cases were covered by the study, and larger cohorts that include severe cases with pre-infection samples were considered necessary. The second-wave clones that peaked on day 37 were not confirmed to be SARS-CoV-2 specific.

Ficoll-Paque density gradient centrifugation was the method used to isolate PBMCs. The receptor's source is an adult woman who had mild COVID-19 (a few samples of this study predate the infection). The sample titles of this study are shuffled in the database, so cell type and time point are left out; the donor was told from shared clones. Sequencing input: PBMCs or a T cell subset sorted from them (not recorded which). The rearrangement joined TRBV10-3 to TRBJ1-2, with a weak D call of TRBD1 (5 bases match). The bases read TGTGCCATCAGTGAGCAGGGACCAAACTATGGCTACACCTTC. This codes for CAISEQGPNYGYTF.